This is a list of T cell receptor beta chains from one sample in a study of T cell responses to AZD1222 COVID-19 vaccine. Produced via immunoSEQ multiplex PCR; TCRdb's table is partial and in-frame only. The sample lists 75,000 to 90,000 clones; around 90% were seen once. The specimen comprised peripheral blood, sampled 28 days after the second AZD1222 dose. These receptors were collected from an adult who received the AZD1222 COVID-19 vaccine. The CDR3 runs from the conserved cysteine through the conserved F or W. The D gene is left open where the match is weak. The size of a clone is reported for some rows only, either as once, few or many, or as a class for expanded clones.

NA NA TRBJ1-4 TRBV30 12 TGTGCCTGGAACGGCCCTTCGGGTGTACTGTTTTTT CAWNGPSGVLFF
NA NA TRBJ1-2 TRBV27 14 TGTGCCAGCAGTCTGCGGGGGGGTTTCTATGGCTACACCTTC CASSLRGGFYGYTF
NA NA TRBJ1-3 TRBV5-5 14 TGTGCCAGCAGCTTCGGCGGATCTGGAAACACCATATATTTT CASSFGGSGNTIYF
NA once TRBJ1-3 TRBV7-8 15 TGTGCCAGCAGAACAGGGAGGAGCTCTGGAAACACCATATATTTT CASRTGRSSGNTIYF
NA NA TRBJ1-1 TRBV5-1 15 TGCGCCAGCAGCGTGGACGCGGCGGGTATAGGTGAAGCTTTCTTT CASSVDAAGIGEAFF
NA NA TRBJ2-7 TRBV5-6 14 TGTGCCAGCAGCTTGTGGGACAACAAATACGAGCAGTACTTC CASSLWDNKYEQYF
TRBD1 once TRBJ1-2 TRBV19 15 TGTGCCAGTAGGATATCCGGGACAGGGGACTATGGCTACACCTTC CASRISGTGDYGYTF
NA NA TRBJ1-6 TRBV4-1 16 TGCGCCAGCAGCCAAGTTTCGGGCCAGACTAAAGGGGCCCTCCACTTT CASSQVSGQTKGALHF
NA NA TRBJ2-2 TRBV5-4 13 TGTGCCAGCAGCGTAGTCGGGGGCGGGGAGCTGTTTTTT CASSVVGGGELFF
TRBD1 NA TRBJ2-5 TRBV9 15 TGTGCCAGCAGCGACGGACAGGGCAGTTGGGAGACCCAGTACTTC CASSDGQGSWETQYF
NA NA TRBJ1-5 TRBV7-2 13 TGTGCCAGCAGCTTAGACCGTTTGGGGCCCCAGCATTTT CASSLDRLGPQHF
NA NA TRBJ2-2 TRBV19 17 TGTGCCAGTACCCAGTTGGGCGCCGGAGGAAACACCGGGGAGCTGTTTTTT CASTQLGAGGNTGELFF
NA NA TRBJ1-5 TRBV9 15 TGTGCCAGCAGCCCGACGGGGAGAAGCAATCAGCCCCAGCATTTT CASSPTGRSNQPQHF
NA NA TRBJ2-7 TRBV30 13 TGTGCCTGGAGTGTAGGGCTAGCCTACGAGCAGTACTTC CAWSVGLAYEQYF
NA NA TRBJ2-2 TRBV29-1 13 TGCAGCGTCAGAAGGGGCCTAGGCGGGGAGCTGTTTTTT CSVRRGLGGELFF
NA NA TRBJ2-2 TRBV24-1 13 TGTGCCACCAGTATAGATAACACCGGGGAGCTGTTTTTT CATSIDNTGELFF
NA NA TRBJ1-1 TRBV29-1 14 TGCAGCGTTCGACTGCTCTGGGTGAACACTGAAGCTTTCTTT CSVRLLWVNTEAFF
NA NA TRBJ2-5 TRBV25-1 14 TGTGCCAGCAGTCCCTGGACAGAGCAAGAGACCCAGTACTTC CASSPWTEQETQYF
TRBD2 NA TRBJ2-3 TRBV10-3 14 TGTGCCATCAGTGATAGCGGGAGACAAGATACGCAGTATTTT CAISDSGRQDTQYF
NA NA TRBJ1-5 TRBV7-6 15 TGTGCCAGCAGACAGGACAGCAATAGCAATCAGCCCCAGCATTTT CASRQDSNSNQPQHF
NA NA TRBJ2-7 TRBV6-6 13 TGTGCCAGCAGTATTCTCCCAAGCTACGAGCAGTACTTC CASSILPSYEQYF